A single sample gave rise to the 30 T cell receptor beta chains below, sequenced in a study of OX40 agonist ivuxolimab in advanced cancers. The method was immunoSEQ multiplex PCR; TCRdb's version includes in-frame clones alone and lacks a portion of them. The table lists some 100,000 clones, around 93% of them singletons. The specimen comprised CD4+ or CD8+ T cells sorted from blood, sampled in a trial of the OX40 agonist ivuxolimab. These receptors were taken from an adult with an advanced solid tumor such as melanoma, head and neck, liver or kidney cancer.

The chain couples TRBV19 to TRBJ1-2; the match to TRBD1 covers 10 bases. V lost 2 bases, J lost 5 bases, and 5 bases stayed unmatched. The CDR3 covers 15 residues. Germline V gene sequence: CDR1 LNHDA, CDR2 SQIVND (reference sequence). Here the CDR3 reads CASSIRDRGGYGYTF. DNA of the CDR3: TGTGCCAGTAGTATACGGGACAGGGGAGGGTATGGCTACACCTTC.

V gene TRBV27 combines with J gene TRBJ1-4, with 9 bases aligning to TRBD1. In germline, CDR1 is MNHEY, CDR2 SMNVEV (reference sequence). The CDR3 loop spans 15 amino acids. J gave up 7 bases and V 5 bases, and 8 bases lay outside the gene matches. Here the CDR3 DNA reads TGTGCCAGCAGTCCCGGGACAGGGCGGGGTGAAAAACTGTTTTTT. Translating gives CASSPGTGRGEKLFF.

The chain is built from TRBV10-3 and TRBJ1-2, with 8 bases that match TRBD1. V lost 5 bases, J lost 4 bases, and 0 bases stayed unmatched. Per germline, CDR1 ENHRY and CDR2 SYGVKD. The CDR3 covers 12 residues. The CDR3 region has the DNA TGTGCCATCAGTACAGGGGGCTATGGCTACACCTTC. It specifies CAISTGGYGYTF.

For the CDR3, the DNA is TGCGCCAGCAGCCAAGCGTTAGGAAGCAATCAGCCCCAGCATTTT. Residues: CASSQALGSNQPQHF. The chain carries TRBV4-1 and TRBJ1-5; D remains ambiguous. There are 15 residues in the CDR3. The V and J ends lost 1 base and 1 base respectively, with 8 bases between them. From germline, CDR1 is MGHRA and CDR2 YSYEKL.

This clone was seen only once. V and J are TRBV20-1 and TRBJ1-2, with D uncertain. The CDR3 extends over 10 amino acids. Trimming removed 6 bases from V and 1 base from J, with 3 bases in between. Germline values: CDR1 DFQATT, CDR2 SNEGSKA (reference sequence). The CDR3 DNA reads TGCAGTGCCCGTAACTATGGCTACACCTTC. It encodes CSARNYGYTF.

The chain links TRBV27 to TRBJ2-5; D ambiguous. The germline V gene encodes CDR1 MNHEY and CDR2 SMNVEV (reference sequence). The CDR3 is 12 residues long. V was trimmed by 4 bases and J by 5 bases, leaving 8 bases between them. In nucleotides, the CDR3 is TGTGCCAGCAGTTCAAATCACGAGACCCAGTACTTC. The encoded protein is CASSSNHETQYF.

The chain couples TRBV5-5 to TRBJ2-4; D is possibly TRBD1 or TRBD2 (5 bases each). Germline V gene sequence: CDR1 SGHKS, CDR2 YYEKEE (reference sequence). The V end lost 4 bases, the J end lost 7 bases, and 15 bases lay between the germline ends. CDR3 length: 14 amino acids. CDR3 DNA: TGTGCCAGCAGCCCTGAGGGGAACGGTAACATTCAGTACTTC. It is translated as CASSPEGNGNIQYF.

This clone was seen a handful of times. The chain uses TRBV19 and TRBJ2-7, with 9 nucleotides matching TRBD1. The CDR3 length is 13 residues. The germline CDR1 and CDR2 sequences are LNHDA and SQIVND (reference sequence). V lost 7 bases, J lost 2 bases, and 3 bases stayed unmatched. The CDR3 here is CASKRTGAYEQYF. The CDR3 DNA follows: TGTGCCAGTAAGAGGACAGGGGCCTACGAGCAGTACTTC.

V usage is TRBV4-2 and J usage is TRBJ2-5; no clear D gene. CDR3 length equals 13 residues. Trimming stripped 2 bases from V and 1 base from J, with 5 bases between. Germline V gene data show CDR1 as LGHNA and CDR2 as YNFKEQ. The CDR3: CASSQRVQETQYF. CDR3 in DNA: TGTGCCAGCAGCCAACGGGTCCAAGAGACCCAGTACTTC.

The J gene is TRBJ2-3, the V gene TRBV6-5, with D perhaps matching TRBD2 (5 bases). Per germline, CDR1 MNHEY and CDR2 SVGAGI. The CDR3 loop spans 15 amino acids. V was clipped by 2 bases and J by 6 bases, with 15 bases between them. This chain's CDR3 is CASSYDGIISDTQYF. The CDR3 region has the DNA TGTGCCAGCAGTTACGACGGGATAATATCTGATACGCAGTATTTT.

The V call is TRBV7-8, the J call TRBJ2-7, with D hard to call. Germline V CDR1 and CDR2: SGHVS, FQNEAQ. The CDR3 consists of 12 residues. The germline V and J ends were trimmed by 3 bases and 7 bases, with 10 bases remaining between them. DNA of the CDR3: TGTGCCAGCAGCTTTAATCTTGTAGAGCAGTACTTC. It codes for CASSFNLVEQYF.

The chain links TRBV4-2 to TRBJ2-1; 7 bases line up with TRBD2. Germline CDR1 is LGHNA and CDR2 is YNFKEQ. The V gene end was trimmed by 4 bases and the J gene end by 9 bases; junction bases not matched to a gene: 3. The CDR3 runs to 12 residues. The CDR3 nucleotides read TGTGCCAGCAGCCCGGGAGGCAGTGAGCAGTTCTTC. This codes for CASSPGGSEQFF.

The CDR3 reads CASSNTRDTQYF. For the CDR3, the DNA is TGTGCCAGCAGCAACACCAGGGATACGCAGTATTTT. J is TRBJ2-3 and V is TRBV11-3; D remains unclear. The V gene's germline CDR1 is SGHNT and CDR2 YENEEA. V lost 5 bases and J lost 6, with 9 bases in between. The CDR3 has 12 residues.

The chain joins TRBV4-3 to TRBJ2-2; 9 bases agree with TRBD2. The CDR3 has 17 residues. V lost 0 bases and J lost 2; bases outside the gene matches: 4. Looked up from germline, CDR1 is LGHNA and CDR2 is YSLEER. The DNA for the CDR3 is TGCGCCAGCAGCCAAGAGGGACTAGCTCCAAACACCGGGGAGCTGTTTTTT. Translated, it gives CASSQEGLAPNTGELFF.

The count of this clone is one. CDR3 bases: TGTGCCAGCACCACAGGGTTCAATGGCTACACCTTC. Its translation: CASTTGFNGYTF. The J gene is TRBJ1-2, the V gene TRBV27, with a tentative D call TRBD1 (6 bases). CDR3 length equals 12 residues. The germline V gene has CDR1 MNHEY and CDR2 SMNVEV (reference sequence). V lost 7 bases, J lost 6 bases, and 12 bases lay in between.

J is TRBJ2-7 and V is TRBV28, with 12 bases lining up with TRBD2. Germline V lookup: CDR1 MDHEN, CDR2 SYDVKM. The ends lost 6 bases at V and 4 bases at J; junction bases unmatched: 4. The CDR3 extends over 14 amino acids. The CDR3 spells CASRPGLAGYEQYF. As DNA, the CDR3 is TGTGCCAGCAGACCGGGACTAGCGGGTTACGAGCAGTACTTC.

This chain uses TRBV2 with TRBJ1-1, with D uncertain. Deletions cut 0 bases from V and 4 bases from J, with 18 bases between. This CDR3 is 17 amino acids long. Germline V gene lookup returns CDR1 SNHLY and CDR2 FYNNEI. The CDR3 nucleotides are TGTGCCAGCAGTGAAGCTCCTGCCCAGGTTGAAGGCACTGAAGCTTTCTTT. It specifies CASSEAPAQVEGTEAFF. Full variable domain (missing parts from reference TRBV2 and TRBJ1-1): EPEVTQTPSHQVTQMGQEVILRCVPISNHLYFYWYRQILGQKVEFLVSFYNNEISEKSEIFDDQFSVERPDGSNFTLKIRSTKLEDSAMYFCASSEAPAQVEGTEAFFGQGTRLTVV.

The genes are TRBV6-5 and TRBJ1-2; 7 nucleotides line up with TRBD1. The CDR3 sequence is 15 residues long. The germline V gene encodes CDR1 MNHEY and CDR2 SVGAGI. V lost 0 bases and J lost 1; bases outside the gene matches: 2. CDR3: CASSYSTGVNYGYTF. The CDR3 region has the DNA TGTGCCAGCAGTTACTCTACAGGGGTTAACTATGGCTACACCTTC.

V is TRBV9 and J is TRBJ2-7; 7 positions agree with TRBD1. This CDR3 spans 14 amino acids. After removal of 0 bases from V and 5 bases from J, the junction contained 5 bases not matched to a gene. The germline gives CDR1 SGDLS, CDR2 YYNGEE. The chain's CDR3 is CASSVETGAHEQYF. CDR3 in DNA: TGTGCCAGCAGCGTAGAAACAGGGGCCCACGAGCAGTACTTC.

This rearrangement joins TRBV25-1 to TRBJ2-1; D not resolved. The V and J ends lost 7 bases and 6 bases respectively, with 19 bases between them. Germline V CDR1 and CDR2: MGHDK, SYGVNS. The CDR3 spans 15 residues. Here the CDR3 DNA reads TGTGCCAGCATTTCAAGTTCTGGCCGACTCAATGAGCAGTTCTTC. This translates into CASISSSGRLNEQFF.

J is TRBJ1-1 and V is TRBV5-1, with D maybe TRBD1 (5 bases). Trimming left V 3 bases short and J 6 bases short, with 15 bases between. The CDR3 loop spans 14 amino acids. Germline CDR1 SGHRS, CDR2 YFSETQ. CDR3 sequence (DNA): TGCGCCAGCAGCTCGCAGGGCGGGCTGGCTGAAGCTTTCTTT. Its translation is CASSSQGGLAEAFF.

The rearrangement uses TRBV7-2 and TRBJ2-1, with a tentative D call TRBD2 (6 bases). Trimming stripped 4 bases from V and 11 bases from J, with 12 bases between. The V gene's germline CDR1 is SGHTA and CDR2 FQGNSA. The CDR3 loop spans 12 amino acids. The CDR3: CASSSPSVKQFF. The CDR3 nucleotides are TGTGCCAGCAGCTCGCCTAGCGTCAAGCAGTTCTTC.

The chain has TRBV6-6 and TRBJ1-1; D unclear. Trimming pared 0 bases from V and 5 bases from J, leaving 10 bases between. Per the germline V gene, CDR1 is MNHNY and CDR2 is SVGAGI (reference sequence). The CDR3 totals 14 residues. In DNA, the CDR3 is TGTGCCAGCAGTTACTCTGGTAGACGAACTGAAGCTTTCTTT. Its translation: CASSYSGRRTEAFF.

V is TRBV6-9 and J is TRBJ2-7; no firm D call. V shed 3 bases and J shed 7 bases, with 19 bases lying between them. Looked up from germline, CDR1 is MNHGY and CDR2 is SVAAGI. This CDR3 is built from 15 residues. The CDR3: CASSYSGSYYGEQYF. Here the CDR3 DNA reads TGTGCCAGCAGTTACTCGGGCAGCTACTACGGGGAGCAGTACTTC.

The chain couples TRBV6-1 to TRBJ2-7; 10 nucleotides agree with TRBD2. Trimming cost V 5 bases and J 4 bases; bases outside gene matches: 8. Germline CDR1 reads MNHNS; CDR2 reads SASEGT. This CDR3 has 15 amino acids. CDR3 amino acids: CASSPKPSGSYEQYF. The CDR3, as DNA: TGTGCCAGCAGTCCGAAGCCTAGCGGGAGTTACGAGCAGTACTTC.

This clone was counted a single time. V is TRBV4-3 and J is TRBJ2-7, with 11 nucleotides matching TRBD1. V was clipped by 2 bases and J by 3 bases; unmatched bases: 9. This CDR3 is built from 17 residues. CDR1 is LGHNA, CDR2 YSLEER, per germline. In nucleotides, the CDR3 is TGCGCCAGCAGCCAAAAAACGGGACAGGGGGTTAACTACGAGCAGTACTTC. Translating it yields CASSQKTGQGVNYEQYF.

The V call is TRBV5-1, the J call TRBJ2-5; D might be TRBD2 (7 bases). V was trimmed by 4 bases and J by 5 bases, leaving 12 bases between them. The CDR3 has 13 amino acids. Germline values: CDR1 SGHRS, CDR2 YFSETQ. The CDR3 region is CASSGGARETQYF. The CDR3 nucleotides are TGCGCCAGCAGCGGGGGGGCGCGGGAGACCCAGTACTTC.

The V gene is TRBV9, the J gene TRBJ2-7; no firm D call. The CDR3 extends over 13 amino acids. CDR1 and CDR2 (germline): SGDLS, YYNGEE. Trimming stripped 4 bases from V and 0 bases from J, with 8 bases between. The CDR3 DNA sequence: TGTGCCAGCAGCCCCGCAAACTCCTACGAGCAGTACTTC. Translation: CASSPANSYEQYF. Supplemented by reference TRBV9 and TRBJ2-7, the full variable domain reads DSGVTQTPKHLITATGQRVTLRCSPRSGDLSVYWYQQSLDQGLQFLIQYYNGEERAKGNILERFSAQQFPDLHSELNLSSLELGDSALYFCASSPANSYEQYFGPGTRLTVT.

The gene calls are TRBV5-6 and TRBJ2-7; D gene ambiguous. CDR1 is SGHDT and CDR2 is YYEEEE in the germline V gene. Trimming removed 0 bases at V and 6 bases at J, with 10 bases between. The CDR3 is 13 amino acids. This chain's CDR3 is CASSLEVGSEQYF. CDR3 sequence (DNA): TGTGCCAGCAGCTTGGAAGTGGGCTCCGAGCAGTACTTC.

The chain recombines TRBV4-2 with TRBJ2-2, with 9 positions matching TRBD2. Germline values: CDR1 LGHNA, CDR2 YNFKEQ. The ends lost 1 base at V and 1 base at J; junction bases unmatched: 4. There are 17 residues in the CDR3. The CDR3 is CASSQAVTSGNTGELFF. The CDR3 DNA is TGTGCCAGCAGCCAAGCGGTGACTAGCGGGAACACCGGGGAGCTGTTTTTT.